The entry below gives a single TCR beta chain sequence along with its context. What it recognizes is unknown. The V gene's germline CDR1 is SGHRS and CDR2 YFSETQ. V lost 0 bases, J lost 2 bases, and 14 bases lay in between. This CDR3 contains 16 residues. As every portion of the isolated RNA was reverse transcribed, the sequencing read expressed TCRB transcripts. Sequenced by immunoSEQ multiplex PCR; TCRdb stores in-frame clones only, minus some. The sample includes 93,000 or so clones, roughly 28% of them seen just once. The data belong to a study of beta chain features in type 1 diabetes. The wider study: Similarity in age, gender and cell yields was seen between patients and healthy donors.

The study, taken as a whole, reports: Sequencing the cDNA could make cells with high TCR expression show up more than they should. Any role of HLA type in TCRB rearrangement remained unresolved here. Type 1 diabetes patients had TCRB CDR3s that were shorter (moderately but significantly so) in all four CD4+ subsets. The naive, central memory and Treg TCRB repertoires looked more alike in patients than they did in healthy donors.

This receptor was obtained from a woman between 18 and 30 years old with type 1 diabetes. Sequenced input: central memory CD4+ T cells from blood. This rearrangement joins TRBV5-1 to TRBJ2-5, with D possibly being TRBD2 (5 bases). The CDR3 sequence is CASSLEFSAPQETQYF. The CDR3 nucleotides are TGCGCCAGCAGCTTGGAATTTAGCGCTCCGCAAGAGACCCAGTACTTC.